The next 27 T cell receptor beta chains were all read from a single sample in a study of cytotoxic CD8 clonotypes in ibrutinib-treated CLL. The table came from immunoSEQ multiplex PCR; TCRdb's copy has only in-frame clones and leaves some out. The top ten clones hold around 21% of a sample with 45,000 to 70,000 clones, 56% of them seen once. Sequenced material: PBMCs, taken after 24 months of ibrutinib treatment. The receptors shown here come from a human donor with chronic lymphocytic leukemia.

This rearrangement joins TRBV19 to TRBJ2-5, with D unresolved. The V end lost 8 bases, the J end lost 9 bases, and 16 bases lay between the germline ends. This CDR3 contains 12 residues. The germline V gene has CDR1 LNHDA and CDR2 SQIVND (reference sequence). This chain's CDR3 is CASGPRSGAQYF. CDR3 in DNA: TGTGCCAGTGGCCCTCGCAGTGGGGCCCAGTACTTC. Filled out from reference TRBV19 and TRBJ2-5, the complete variable domain reads DGGITQSPKYLFRKEGQNVTLSCEQNLNHDAMYWYRQDPGQGLRLIYYSQIVNDFQKGDIAEGYSVSREKKESFPLTVTSAQKNPTAFYLCASGPRSGAQYFGPGTRLLVL.

To note about this clone: One junction end disagrees with the germline gene, perhaps due to a read error. The chain recombines TRBV6-1 with TRBJ2-7; possibly TRBD1 for D (6 bases). Per the germline V gene, CDR1 is MNHNS and CDR2 is SASEGT. The CDR3 is made up of 13 amino acids. This chain's CDR3 is CAGRQDSSYEQYF. Here the CDR3 DNA reads TGTGCCGGCAGGCAGGACAGCAGTTACGAGCAGTACTTC.

The rearrangement uses TRBV5-4 and TRBJ2-2, with 15 bases aligning to TRBD2. CDR3 length equals 18 residues. The V segment lost 4 bases and the J segment 5 bases; nucleotides outside the gene matches: 9. Germline CDR1 and CDR2: SGHNT and YYREEE (reference sequence). In DNA form, the CDR3 reads TGTGCCAGCAGCCCAGGACTAGCGGGGGGGCTTTTAACCGGGGAGCTGTTTTTT. Translated, it gives CASSPGLAGGLLTGELFF.

V and J are TRBV6-6 and TRBJ2-5; D ambiguous. The germline V gene has CDR1 MNHNY and CDR2 SVGAGI (reference sequence). V was shortened by 2 bases and J by 7 bases, with 17 bases between the two germline ends. This CDR3 has 15 amino acids. DNA for the CDR3: TGTGCCAGCAGTTACGATAGCTCCTTTCTCGGGACCCAGTACTTC. This translates into CASSYDSSFLGTQYF.

V is TRBV19 and J is TRBJ1-3; no clear D gene. The CDR3 totals 16 residues. Per germline, CDR1 LNHDA and CDR2 SQIVND (reference sequence). The V and J ends lost 3 bases and 0 bases respectively, with 12 bases between them. In nucleotides, the CDR3 is TGTGCCAGTAGTATCACCGATTATGGCTCTGGAAACACCATATATTTT. This gives the protein CASSITDYGSGNTIYF.

This clone was seen a handful of times. The chain combines TRBV6-1 with TRBJ2-5, with D perhaps TRBD2 (6 bases). Germline V CDR1 and CDR2: MNHNS, SASEGT. Trimming took 7 bases from V and 5 from J, leaving 14 bases between them. The CDR3 length is 13 residues. CDR3 loop: CASINRLAETQYF. DNA of the CDR3: TGTGCCAGCATCAATCGGCTAGCGGAGACCCAGTACTTC.

V and J are TRBV6-5 and TRBJ1-1, with 9 nucleotides matching TRBD1. The ends lost 6 bases at V and 1 base at J; junction bases unmatched: 3. This CDR3 spans 14 amino acids. Looked up from germline, CDR1 is MNHEY and CDR2 is SVGAGI. CDR3: CASSNRGPNTEAFF. CDR3 coding DNA: TGTGCCAGCAGCAACAGGGGGCCGAACACTGAAGCTTTCTTT.

A few counts support this clone. This rearrangement joins TRBV15 to TRBJ1-1; D may be TRBD1 (6 bases). V was trimmed by 8 bases and J by 8 bases, leaving 24 bases between them. The CDR3 has 15 amino acids. Germline V gene data show CDR1 as LNHNV and CDR2 as YYDKDF (reference sequence). This CDR3 reads CATVGSWGRIDEAFF. CDR3 DNA: TGTGCCACCGTAGGATCATGGGGGCGAATAGACGAAGCTTTCTTT.

J is TRBJ2-7 and V is TRBV6-5, with 7 bases identical to TRBD1. The J segment lost 2 bases and the V segment lost 11 bases, leaving 9 bases of the junction unmatched. From germline, CDR1 is MNHEY and CDR2 SVGAGI. The CDR3 has 13 residues. The DNA for the CDR3 is TGTGCCGCCTTAGGGGGCCCCACCTACGAGCAGTACGTC. Translation gives CAALGGPTYEQYV.

This sequence joins TRBV5-1 and TRBJ1-4; TRBD1 matches at 8 bases. Germline V lookup: CDR1 SGHRS, CDR2 YFSETQ. The CDR3 sequence is 15 residues long. V shed 0 bases, J shed 8 bases, and the junction held 6 bases outside the gene matches. The CDR3, as DNA: TGCGCCAGCAGCTTGGTCACAGGGGGAGGAGAAAAACTGTTTTTT. This encodes CASSLVTGGGEKLFF.

This chain links TRBV15 with TRBJ2-5; D perhaps matches TRBD2 (6 bases). Trimming left V 0 bases short and J 5 bases short, with 13 bases between. Germline V CDR1 and CDR2: LNHNV, YYDKDF (reference sequence). The CDR3 has 15 residues. CDR3 DNA sequence: TGTGCCACCAGCAGAGATCGAGTAGCGGAGGAGACCCAGTACTTC. Encoded protein: CATSRDRVAEETQYF.

The chain carries TRBV10-3 and TRBJ2-3, with D unresolved. The CDR3 loop spans 14 amino acids. In germline, CDR1 is ENHRY, CDR2 SYGVKD. Trimming pared 5 bases from V and 1 base from J, leaving 10 bases between. As DNA, the CDR3 is TGTGCCATCAGTACAGCTGGGGGCACAGATACGCAGTATTTT. This sequence encodes CAISTAGGTDTQYF.

This chain links TRBV2 with TRBJ1-5, with D uncertain. The CDR3 loop spans 15 amino acids. V shed 8 bases and J shed 0 bases, with 14 bases lying between them. The germline V gene has CDR1 SNHLY and CDR2 FYNNEI. CDR3 region: CASLLSRYSNQPQHF. In nucleotides, the CDR3 is TGTGCCAGCCTCCTCTCCCGGTATAGCAATCAGCCCCAGCATTTT.

By frequency in the sample, this clone is medium-sized. The chain links TRBV27 to TRBJ1-5; D is uncertain. CDR1 is MNHEY and CDR2 is SMNVEV in the germline V gene (reference sequence). Trimming took 11 bases from V and 3 from J, leaving 17 bases between them. The CDR3 runs 14 residues. In nucleotides, the CDR3 is TGTGCCGTCCGGAAGGCTGGAAACAATCAGCCCCAGCATTTT. Its protein is CAVRKAGNNQPQHF.

This rearrangement joins TRBV7-9 to TRBJ1-6; 11 bases align to TRBD1. The CDR3 extends over 16 amino acids. The germline CDR1 and CDR2 sequences are SEHNR and FQNEAQ (reference sequence). Trimming took 1 base from V and 8 from J; bases not matched to a gene: 4. The CDR3 DNA reads as TGTGCCAGCAGCTTAGGGACAGGGGGCATCGATTCACCCCTCCACTTT. Amino acids: CASSLGTGGIDSPLHF.

CDR3 sequence reads: CASSLVGTGQETQYF. CDR3 in DNA: TGCGCCAGCAGCTTGGTGGGGACAGGGCAAGAGACCCAGTACTTC. The rearrangement uses TRBV5-1 and TRBJ2-5; 9 nucleotides agree with TRBD1. The CDR3 consists of 15 residues. From germline, CDR1 is SGHRS and CDR2 YFSETQ. Losses at the gene ends were 0 bases for V and 2 bases for J; bases not matched to a gene: 2.

The chain couples TRBV9 to TRBJ2-7; D ambiguous. Trimming shortened V by 4 bases and J by 9 bases, and 8 bases separated the two germline ends. The CDR3 extends over 10 amino acids. Looked up from germline, CDR1 is SGDLS and CDR2 is YYNGEE. The CDR3 nucleotides read TGTGCCAGCAGCACGTTCGGGCAGTACGTC. The encoded protein is CASSTFGQYV.

This chain links TRBV27 with TRBJ2-3; D is perhaps TRBD1 or TRBD2 (5 bases each). The CDR3 is made up of 17 amino acids. V was cut by 8 bases and J by 2 bases, with 23 bases left in between. Germline V gene data show CDR1 as MNHEY and CDR2 as SMNVEV (reference sequence). The CDR3 DNA follows: TGTGCCAGCCGCCAATATGCTTGGGACGAATACACAGATACGCAGTATTTT. Translating gives CASRQYAWDEYTDTQYF.

The chain links TRBV2 to TRBJ2-3; D tentatively fits TRBD1 or TRBD2 (6 bases each). The germline gives CDR1 SNHLY, CDR2 FYNNEI. V was clipped by 4 bases and J by 2 bases, with 13 bases between them. This CDR3 spans 15 amino acids. CDR3 DNA: TGTGCCAGCAGTGTAAGGGGGGCTATCACAGATACGCAGTATTTT. Residues: CASSVRGAITDTQYF.

The gene calls are TRBV30 and TRBJ2-4; TRBD2 matches 11 bases. Germline CDR1 reads GTSNPN; CDR2 reads SVGIG (reference sequence). V lost 1 base, J lost 3 bases, and 8 bases stayed unmatched. The CDR3 is made up of 17 amino acids. The CDR3 loop is CAWSAPASGRIKNIQYF. The CDR3 nucleotides are TGTGCCTGGAGTGCACCGGCTAGCGGGAGGATCAAAAACATTCAGTACTTC.

The chain couples TRBV6-9 to TRBJ1-5; D is unclear. The CDR3 extends over 10 amino acids. V was shortened by 11 bases and J by 7 bases, with 9 bases between the two germline ends. Germline CDR1 MNHGY, CDR2 SVAAGI. The CDR3 loop is CAPRSQPQHF. The CDR3 bases are TGTGCCCCCCGATCCCAGCCCCAGCATTTT.

The sample holds a few counts of this clone. The genes are TRBV19 and TRBJ1-6; 7 bases map to TRBD1. The CDR3 is 14 residues long. Germline V gives CDR1 LNHDA, CDR2 SQIVND (reference sequence). The ends lost 5 bases at V and 6 bases at J; junction bases unmatched: 4. The CDR3 sequence is CASSGQVINSPLHF. CDR3 DNA sequence: TGTGCCAGTAGTGGACAGGTGATTAATTCACCCCTCCACTTT.

Only a few counts were recorded for this clone. V gene TRBV11-2 combines with J gene TRBJ1-5; TRBD1 matches 8 bases. V shed 2 bases, J shed 4 bases, and the junction held 7 bases outside the gene matches. The CDR3 loop spans 16 amino acids. Germline V gives CDR1 SGHAT, CDR2 FQNNGV. The chain's CDR3 is CASSLKPGTGNQPQHF. The CDR3 coding sequence is TGTGCCAGCAGCTTAAAGCCCGGGACAGGAAATCAGCCCCAGCATTTT.

This clone came up many times. CDR3 in amino acids: CASSQTGDYGYTF. The CDR3 nucleotides are TGCGCCAGCAGCCAGACAGGGGACTATGGCTACACCTTC. The chain joins TRBV4-1 to TRBJ1-2; TRBD1 matches at 8 bases. The CDR3 sequence is 13 residues long. Looked up from germline, CDR1 is MGHRA and CDR2 is YSYEKL. After removal of 3 bases from V and 3 bases from J, the junction contained 0 bases not matched to a gene.

The chain combines TRBV5-4 with TRBJ2-1; 9 bases are shared with TRBD1. This CDR3 has 17 amino acids. The V segment lost 2 bases and the J segment 7 bases; nucleotides outside the gene matches: 13. Germline assignment: CDR1 SGHNT and CDR2 YYREEE (reference sequence). CDR3 nucleotide sequence: TGTGCCAGCAGCTTACGACACAGGGGGCCGGGGCATAATGAGCAGTTCTTC. Translation gives CASSLRHRGPGHNEQFF.

This clone was seen a few times. V usage is TRBV6-5 and J usage is TRBJ2-7, with D tentatively TRBD2 (5 bases). Germline V CDR1 and CDR2: MNHEY, SVGAGI. This CDR3 is 12 amino acids long. V was cut by 6 bases and J by 2 bases, with 8 bases left in between. For the CDR3, the DNA is TGTGCCAGCAGCTCCGGGACCTACGAGCAGTACTTC. This encodes CASSSGTYEQYF.

The DNA for the CDR3 is TGTGCCAGCAGTTACGTTCCGACTAGCAGCTACGAGCAGTACTTC. This codes for CASSYVPTSSYEQYF. The chain carries TRBV6-6 and TRBJ2-7, with TRBD2 matching over 7 bases. The CDR3 is made up of 15 amino acids. Germline CDR1 is MNHNY and CDR2 is SVGAGI (reference sequence). V shed 2 bases, J shed 3 bases, and the junction held 7 bases outside the gene matches.